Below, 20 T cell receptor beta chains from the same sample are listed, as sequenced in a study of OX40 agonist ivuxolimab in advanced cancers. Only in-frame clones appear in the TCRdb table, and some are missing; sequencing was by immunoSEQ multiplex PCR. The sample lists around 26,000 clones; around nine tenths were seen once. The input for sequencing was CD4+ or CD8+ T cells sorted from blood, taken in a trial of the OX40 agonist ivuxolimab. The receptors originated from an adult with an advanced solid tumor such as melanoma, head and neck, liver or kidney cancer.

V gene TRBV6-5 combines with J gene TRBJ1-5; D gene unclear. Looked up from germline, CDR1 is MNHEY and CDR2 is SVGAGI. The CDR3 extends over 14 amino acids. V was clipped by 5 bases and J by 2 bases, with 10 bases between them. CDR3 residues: CASSHRTGNQPQHF. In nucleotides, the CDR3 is TGTGCCAGCAGTCACCGGACGGGCAATCAGCCCCAGCATTTT.

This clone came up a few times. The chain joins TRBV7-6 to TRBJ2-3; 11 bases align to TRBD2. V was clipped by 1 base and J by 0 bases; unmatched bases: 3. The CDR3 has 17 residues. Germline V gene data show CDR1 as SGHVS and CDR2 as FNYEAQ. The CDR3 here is CASSLVGLAASTDTQYF. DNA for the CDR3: TGTGCCAGCAGCTTAGTGGGACTAGCGGCTAGCACAGATACGCAGTATTTT.

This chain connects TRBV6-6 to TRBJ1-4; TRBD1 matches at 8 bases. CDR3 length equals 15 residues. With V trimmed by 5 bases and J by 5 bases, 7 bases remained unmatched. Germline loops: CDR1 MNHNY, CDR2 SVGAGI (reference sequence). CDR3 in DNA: TGTGCCAGCAGTCGGCACCGGGACAGGAATGAAAAACTGTTTTTT. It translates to CASSRHRDRNEKLFF.

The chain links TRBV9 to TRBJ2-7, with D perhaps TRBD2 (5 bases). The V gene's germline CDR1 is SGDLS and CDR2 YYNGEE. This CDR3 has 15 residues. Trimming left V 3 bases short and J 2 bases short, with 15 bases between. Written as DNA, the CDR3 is TGTGCCAGCAGCGAGTGGGCGGGCCCAACCTACGAGCAGTACTTC. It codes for CASSEWAGPTYEQYF.

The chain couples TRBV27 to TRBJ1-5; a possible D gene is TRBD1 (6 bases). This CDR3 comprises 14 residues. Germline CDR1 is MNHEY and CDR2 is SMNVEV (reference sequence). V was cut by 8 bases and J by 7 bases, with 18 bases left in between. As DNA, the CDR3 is TGTGCCAGCTCTGGGGGTCAGGGGAGCCAGCCCCAGCATTTT. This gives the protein CASSGGQGSQPQHF.

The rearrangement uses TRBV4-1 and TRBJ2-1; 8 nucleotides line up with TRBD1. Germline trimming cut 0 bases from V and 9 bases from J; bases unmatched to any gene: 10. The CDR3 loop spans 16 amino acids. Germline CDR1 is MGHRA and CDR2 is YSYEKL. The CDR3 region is CASSQDMARGRGEQFF. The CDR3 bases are TGCGCCAGCAGCCAAGATATGGCCAGGGGGCGAGGTGAGCAGTTCTTC.

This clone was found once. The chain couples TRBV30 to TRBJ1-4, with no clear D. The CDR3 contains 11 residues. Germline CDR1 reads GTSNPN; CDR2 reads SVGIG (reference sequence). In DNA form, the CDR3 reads TGTGCTCTCGATCCAGGTGAAAAACTGTTTTTT. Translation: CALDPGEKLFF.

The CDR3 DNA is TGTGCCAGCAGCTCGGGACTTCGAGAGGCTACGAACACTGAAGCTTTCTTT. This codes for CASSSGLREATNTEAFF. This chain links TRBV7-8 with TRBJ1-1; D might be TRBD1 (5 bases). This CDR3 comprises 17 residues. V was clipped by 4 bases and J by 1 base, with 19 bases between them. The germline V gene encodes CDR1 SGHVS and CDR2 FQNEAQ.

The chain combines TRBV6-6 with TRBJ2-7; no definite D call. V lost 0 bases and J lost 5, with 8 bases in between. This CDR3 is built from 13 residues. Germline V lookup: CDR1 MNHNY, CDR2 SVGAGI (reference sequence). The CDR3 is CASSYSVWHEQYF. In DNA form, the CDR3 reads TGTGCCAGCAGTTACTCGGTTTGGCACGAGCAGTACTTC.

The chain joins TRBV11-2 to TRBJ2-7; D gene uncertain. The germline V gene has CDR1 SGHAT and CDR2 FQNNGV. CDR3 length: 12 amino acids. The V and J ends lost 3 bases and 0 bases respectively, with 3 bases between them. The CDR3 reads CASSFNSYEQYF. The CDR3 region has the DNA TGTGCCAGCAGCTTTAACTCCTACGAGCAGTACTTC.

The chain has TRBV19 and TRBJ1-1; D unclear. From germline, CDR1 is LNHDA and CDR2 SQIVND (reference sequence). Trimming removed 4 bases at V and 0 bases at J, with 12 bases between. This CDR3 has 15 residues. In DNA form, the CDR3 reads TGTGCCAGTAGTAAGGCAGGAGATATGAACACTGAAGCTTTCTTT. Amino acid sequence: CASSKAGDMNTEAFF.

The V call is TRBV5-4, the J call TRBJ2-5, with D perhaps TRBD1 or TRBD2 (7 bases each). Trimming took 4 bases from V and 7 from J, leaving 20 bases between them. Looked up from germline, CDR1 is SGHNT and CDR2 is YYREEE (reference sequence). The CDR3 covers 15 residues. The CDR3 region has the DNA TGTGCCAGCAGCAACGTTGGTACAGGGGAGGGGACCCAGTACTTC. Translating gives CASSNVGTGEGTQYF.

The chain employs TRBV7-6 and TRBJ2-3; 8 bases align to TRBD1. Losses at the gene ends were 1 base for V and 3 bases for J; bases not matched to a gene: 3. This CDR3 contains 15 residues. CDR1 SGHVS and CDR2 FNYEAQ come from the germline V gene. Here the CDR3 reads CASSLDRQGTDTQYF. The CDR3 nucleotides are TGTGCCAGCAGCTTAGACAGACAGGGGACAGATACGCAGTATTTT. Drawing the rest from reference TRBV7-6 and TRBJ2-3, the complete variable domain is GAGVSQSPRYKVTKRGQDVALRCDPISGHVSLYWYRQALGQGPEFLTYFNYEAQQDKSGLPNDRFSAERPEGSISTLTIQRTEQRDSAMYRCASSLDRQGTDTQYFGPGTRLTVL.

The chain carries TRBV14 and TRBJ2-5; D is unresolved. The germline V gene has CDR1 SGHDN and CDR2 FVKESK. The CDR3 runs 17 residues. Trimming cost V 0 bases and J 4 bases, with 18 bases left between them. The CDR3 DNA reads TGTGCCAGCAGCCAAGATCACGGCGACTGGTTTGGAGAGACCCAGTACTTC. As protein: CASSQDHGDWFGETQYF. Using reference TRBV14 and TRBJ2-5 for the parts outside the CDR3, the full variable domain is EAGVTQFPSHSVIEKGQTVTLRCDPISGHDNLYWYRRVMGKEIKFLLHFVKESKQDESGMPNNRFLAERTGGTYSTLKVQPAELEDSGVYFCASSQDHGDWFGETQYFGPGTRLLVL.

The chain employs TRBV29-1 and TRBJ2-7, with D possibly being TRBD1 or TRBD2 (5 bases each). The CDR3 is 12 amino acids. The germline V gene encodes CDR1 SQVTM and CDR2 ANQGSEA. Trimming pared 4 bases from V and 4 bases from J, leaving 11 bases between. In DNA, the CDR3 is TGCAGCGTTGTACGGGGCGATTACGAGCAGTACTTC. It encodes CSVVRGDYEQYF.

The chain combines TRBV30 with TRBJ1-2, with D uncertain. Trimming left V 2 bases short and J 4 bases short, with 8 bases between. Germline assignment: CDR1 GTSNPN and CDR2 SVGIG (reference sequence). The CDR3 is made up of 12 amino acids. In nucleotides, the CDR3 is TGTGCCTGGAGTCGGGTCGCCTATGGCTACACCTTC. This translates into CAWSRVAYGYTF.

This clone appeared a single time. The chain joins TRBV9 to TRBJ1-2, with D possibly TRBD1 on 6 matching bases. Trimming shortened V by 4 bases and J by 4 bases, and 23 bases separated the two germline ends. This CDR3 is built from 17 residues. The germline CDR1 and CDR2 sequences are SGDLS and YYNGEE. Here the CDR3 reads CASSPTPAGEFGYGYTF. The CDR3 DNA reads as TGTGCCAGCAGCCCTACCCCGGCAGGGGAATTCGGCTATGGCTACACCTTC. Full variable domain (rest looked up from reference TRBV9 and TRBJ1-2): DSGVTQTPKHLITATGQRVTLRCSPRSGDLSVYWYQQSLDQGLQFLIQYYNGEERAKGNILERFSAQQFPDLHSELNLSSLELGDSALYFCASSPTPAGEFGYGYTFGSGTRLTVV.

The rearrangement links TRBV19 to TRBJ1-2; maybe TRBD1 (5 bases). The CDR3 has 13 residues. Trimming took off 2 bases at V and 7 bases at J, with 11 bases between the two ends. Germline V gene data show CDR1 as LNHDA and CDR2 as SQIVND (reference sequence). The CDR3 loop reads CASSISGTAGYTF. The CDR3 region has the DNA TGTGCCAGTAGTATATCGGGGACCGCTGGCTACACCTTC.

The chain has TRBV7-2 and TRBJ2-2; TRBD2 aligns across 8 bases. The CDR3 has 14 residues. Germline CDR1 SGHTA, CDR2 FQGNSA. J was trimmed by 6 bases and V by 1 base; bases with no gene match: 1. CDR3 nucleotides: TGTGCCAGCAGCTTAGAAGCGGGGGCCGGGGAGCTGTTTTTT. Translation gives CASSLEAGAGELFF.

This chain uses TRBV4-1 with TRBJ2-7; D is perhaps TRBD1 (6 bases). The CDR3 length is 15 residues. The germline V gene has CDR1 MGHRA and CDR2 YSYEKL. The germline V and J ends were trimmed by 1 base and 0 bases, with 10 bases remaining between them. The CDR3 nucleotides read TGCGCCAGCAGCCAAGTTGCGGACAGCTCCTACGAGCAGTACTTC. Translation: CASSQVADSSYEQYF.